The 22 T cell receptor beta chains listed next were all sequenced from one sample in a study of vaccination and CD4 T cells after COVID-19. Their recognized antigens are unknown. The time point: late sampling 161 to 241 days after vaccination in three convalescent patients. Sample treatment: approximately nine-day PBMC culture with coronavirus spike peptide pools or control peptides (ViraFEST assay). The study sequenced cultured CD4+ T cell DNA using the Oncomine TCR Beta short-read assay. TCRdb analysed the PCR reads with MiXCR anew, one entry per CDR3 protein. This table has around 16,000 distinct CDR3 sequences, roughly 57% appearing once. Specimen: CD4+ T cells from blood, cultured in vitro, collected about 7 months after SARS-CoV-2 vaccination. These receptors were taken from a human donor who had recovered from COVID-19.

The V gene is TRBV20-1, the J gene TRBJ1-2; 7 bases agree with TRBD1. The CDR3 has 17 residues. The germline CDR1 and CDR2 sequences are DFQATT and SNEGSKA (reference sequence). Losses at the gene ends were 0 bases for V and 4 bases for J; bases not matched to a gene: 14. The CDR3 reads CSARDDRVQDWGYGYTF. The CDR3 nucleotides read TGCAGTGCTAGAGATGACAGGGTGCAGGATTGGGGCTATGGCTACACCTTC.

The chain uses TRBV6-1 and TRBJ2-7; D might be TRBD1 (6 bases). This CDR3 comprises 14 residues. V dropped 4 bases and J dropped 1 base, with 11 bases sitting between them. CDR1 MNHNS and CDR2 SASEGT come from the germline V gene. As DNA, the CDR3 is TGTGCCAGCAGTGGGGACACGGGATCCTACGAGCAGTACTTC. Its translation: CASSGDTGSYEQYF.

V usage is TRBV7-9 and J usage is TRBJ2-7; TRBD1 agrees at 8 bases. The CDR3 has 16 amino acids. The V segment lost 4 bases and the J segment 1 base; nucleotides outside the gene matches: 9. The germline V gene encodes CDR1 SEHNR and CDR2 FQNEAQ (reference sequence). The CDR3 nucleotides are TGTGCCAGCAGCTCGATTTACAGACAGGGGTCCTACGAGCAGTACTTC. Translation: CASSSIYRQGSYEQYF.

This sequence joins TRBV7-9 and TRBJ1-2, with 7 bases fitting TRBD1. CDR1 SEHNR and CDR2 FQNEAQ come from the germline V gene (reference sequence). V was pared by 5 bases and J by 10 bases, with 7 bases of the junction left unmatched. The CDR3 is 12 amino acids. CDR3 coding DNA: TGTGCCAGCAGCGATGAGGACAGGCCCTACACCTTC. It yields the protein CASSDEDRPYTF.

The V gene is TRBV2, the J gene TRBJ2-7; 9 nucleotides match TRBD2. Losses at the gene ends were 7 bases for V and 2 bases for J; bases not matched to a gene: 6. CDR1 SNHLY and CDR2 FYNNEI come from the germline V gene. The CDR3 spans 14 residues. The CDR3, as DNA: TGTGCCAGCACCTCTAGCGGGGCCACCTACGAGCAGTACTTC. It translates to CASTSSGATYEQYF. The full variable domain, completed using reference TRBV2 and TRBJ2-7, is EPEVTQTPSHQVTQMGQEVILRCVPISNHLYFYWYRQILGQKVEFLVSFYNNEISEKSEIFDDQFSVERPDGSNFTLKIRSTKLEDSAMYFCASTSSGATYEQYFGPGTRLTVT.

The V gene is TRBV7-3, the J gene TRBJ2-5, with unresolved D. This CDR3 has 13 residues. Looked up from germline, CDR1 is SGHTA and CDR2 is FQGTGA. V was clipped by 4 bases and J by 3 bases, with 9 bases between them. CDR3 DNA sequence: TGTGCCAGCAGCTCCGACTCTAAAGAGACCCAGTACTTC. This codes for CASSSDSKETQYF.

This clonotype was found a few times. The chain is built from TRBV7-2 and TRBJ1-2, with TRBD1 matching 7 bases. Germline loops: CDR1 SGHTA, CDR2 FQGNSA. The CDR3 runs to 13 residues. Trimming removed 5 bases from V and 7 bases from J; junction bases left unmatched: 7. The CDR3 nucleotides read TGTGCCAGCAGCGCCCGACAGGGCGGTGGCTACACCTTC. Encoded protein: CASSARQGGGYTF. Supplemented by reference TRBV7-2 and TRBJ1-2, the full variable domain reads GAGVSQSPSNKVTEKGKDVELRCDPISGHTALYWYRQSLGQGLEFLIYFQGNSAPDKSGLPSDRFSAERTGGSVSTLTIQRTQQEDSAVYLCASSARQGGGYTFGSGTRLTVV.

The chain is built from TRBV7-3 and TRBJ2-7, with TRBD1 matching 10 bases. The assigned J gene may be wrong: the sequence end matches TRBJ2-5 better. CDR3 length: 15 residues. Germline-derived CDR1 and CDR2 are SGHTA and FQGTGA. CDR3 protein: CASSASTGGEGTQYF. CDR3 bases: TGTGCCAGCAGCGCCTCGACAGGGGGCGAAGGGACCCAGTACTTC.

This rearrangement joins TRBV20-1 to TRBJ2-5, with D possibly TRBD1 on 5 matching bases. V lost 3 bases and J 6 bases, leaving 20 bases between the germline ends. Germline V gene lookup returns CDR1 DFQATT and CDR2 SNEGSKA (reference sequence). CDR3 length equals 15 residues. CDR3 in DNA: TGCAGTGCTAGGGGGCAGCCACCGTTGCGGCAGACCCAGTACTTC. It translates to CSARGQPPLRQTQYF.

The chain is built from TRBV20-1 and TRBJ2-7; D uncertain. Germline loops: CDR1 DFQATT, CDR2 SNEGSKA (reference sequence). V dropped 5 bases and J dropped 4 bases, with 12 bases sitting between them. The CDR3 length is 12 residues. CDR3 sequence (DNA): TGCAGTGCTGCTCTCGGTACTTACGAGCAGTACTTC. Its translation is CSAALGTYEQYF.

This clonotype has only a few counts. CDR3 protein: CASSYRGQGGYGYTF. In nucleotides, the CDR3 is TGTGCCAGCAGTTATCGGGGACAGGGGGGGTATGGCTACACCTTC. The chain recombines TRBV6-5 with TRBJ1-2, with 11 bases fitting TRBD1. Per germline, CDR1 MNHEY and CDR2 SVGAGI. This CDR3 spans 15 amino acids. Losses at the gene ends were 3 bases for V and 5 bases for J; bases not matched to a gene: 5.

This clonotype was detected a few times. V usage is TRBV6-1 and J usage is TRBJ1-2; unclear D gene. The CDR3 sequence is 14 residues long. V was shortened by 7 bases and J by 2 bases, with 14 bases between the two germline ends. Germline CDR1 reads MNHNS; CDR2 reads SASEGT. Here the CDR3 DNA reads TGTGCCAGCAACCGCGCCGGTTCAAACTATGGCTACACCTTC. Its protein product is CASNRAGSNYGYTF.

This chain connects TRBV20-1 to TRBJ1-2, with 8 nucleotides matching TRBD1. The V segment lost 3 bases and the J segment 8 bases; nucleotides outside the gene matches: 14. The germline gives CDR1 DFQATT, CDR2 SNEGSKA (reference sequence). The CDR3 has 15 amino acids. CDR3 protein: CSASVLGQGDLGYTF. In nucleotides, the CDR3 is TGCAGTGCTAGTGTCCTCGGACAGGGTGATTTGGGCTACACCTTC.

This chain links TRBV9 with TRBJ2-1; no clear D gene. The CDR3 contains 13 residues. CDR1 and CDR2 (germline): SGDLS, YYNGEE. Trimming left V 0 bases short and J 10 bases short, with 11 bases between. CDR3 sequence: CASSVVPQLEQFF. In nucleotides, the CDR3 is TGTGCCAGCAGCGTAGTCCCCCAGTTAGAGCAGTTCTTC.

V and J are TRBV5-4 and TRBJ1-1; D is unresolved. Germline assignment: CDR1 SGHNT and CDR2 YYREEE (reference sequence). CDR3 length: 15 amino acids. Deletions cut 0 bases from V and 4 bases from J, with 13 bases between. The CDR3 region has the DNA TGTGCCAGCAGCTTGGTAGGTAGACCAAGCACTGAAGCTTTCTTT. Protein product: CASSLVGRPSTEAFF.

The DNA of the CDR3 is TGTGCCAGCAGCTCGCCGGGACTAGCGGGAGGTAGCTCCTACAATGAGCAGTTCTTC. Encoded protein: CASSSPGLAGGSSYNEQFF. The gene calls are TRBV7-9 and TRBJ2-1, with 15 bases matching TRBD2. In germline, CDR1 is SEHNR, CDR2 FQNEAQ (reference sequence). V lost 4 bases and J lost 0; bases outside the gene matches: 7. This CDR3 has 19 amino acids.

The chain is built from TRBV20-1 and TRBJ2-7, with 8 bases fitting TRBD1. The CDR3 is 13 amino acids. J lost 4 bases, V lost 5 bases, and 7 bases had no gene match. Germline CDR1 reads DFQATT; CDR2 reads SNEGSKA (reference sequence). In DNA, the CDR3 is TGCAGTGCTCCCGACAGGGGTAGATACGAGCAGTACTTC. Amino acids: CSAPDRGRYEQYF.

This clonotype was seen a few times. CDR3 sequence (DNA): TGTGCCAGCAGTGAAATGATATCGGGGGGGGCAGGGAATTCACCCCTCCACTTT. Translated: CASSEMISGGAGNSPLHF. This chain connects TRBV6-1 to TRBJ1-6, with D perhaps matching TRBD1 (6 bases). The CDR3 is 18 residues long. The V gene lost 2 bases and the J gene lost 7 bases, with 21 bases spanning the gap. The germline CDR1 and CDR2 sequences are MNHNS and SASEGT.

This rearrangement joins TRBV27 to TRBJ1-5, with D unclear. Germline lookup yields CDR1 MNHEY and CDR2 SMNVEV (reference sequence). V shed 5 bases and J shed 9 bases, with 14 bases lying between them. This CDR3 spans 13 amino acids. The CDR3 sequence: CASSPLAHRPQHF. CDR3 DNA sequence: TGTGCCAGCAGTCCATTGGCCCATCGGCCCCAGCATTTT.

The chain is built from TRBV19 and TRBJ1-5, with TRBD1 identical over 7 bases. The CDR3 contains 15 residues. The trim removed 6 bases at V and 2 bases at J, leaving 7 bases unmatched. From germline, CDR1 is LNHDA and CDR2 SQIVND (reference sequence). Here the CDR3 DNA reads TGTGCCAGTAGACGACAGGGAAATGGCAATCAGCCCCAGCATTTT. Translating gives CASRRQGNGNQPQHF.

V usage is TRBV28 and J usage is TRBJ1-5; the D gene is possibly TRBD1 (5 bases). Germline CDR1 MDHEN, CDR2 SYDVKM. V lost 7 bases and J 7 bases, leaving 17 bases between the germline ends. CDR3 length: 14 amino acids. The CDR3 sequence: CASNDGGVWQPQHF. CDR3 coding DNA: TGTGCCAGCAACGACGGGGGGGTATGGCAGCCCCAGCATTTT.

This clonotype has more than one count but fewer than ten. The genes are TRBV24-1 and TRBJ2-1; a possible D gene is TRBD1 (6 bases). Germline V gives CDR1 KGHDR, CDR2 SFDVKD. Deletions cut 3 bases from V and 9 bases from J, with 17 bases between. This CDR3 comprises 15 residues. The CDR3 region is CATSDPGTSAIEQFF. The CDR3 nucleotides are TGTGCCACCAGTGATCCCGGGACATCTGCCATTGAGCAGTTCTTC.